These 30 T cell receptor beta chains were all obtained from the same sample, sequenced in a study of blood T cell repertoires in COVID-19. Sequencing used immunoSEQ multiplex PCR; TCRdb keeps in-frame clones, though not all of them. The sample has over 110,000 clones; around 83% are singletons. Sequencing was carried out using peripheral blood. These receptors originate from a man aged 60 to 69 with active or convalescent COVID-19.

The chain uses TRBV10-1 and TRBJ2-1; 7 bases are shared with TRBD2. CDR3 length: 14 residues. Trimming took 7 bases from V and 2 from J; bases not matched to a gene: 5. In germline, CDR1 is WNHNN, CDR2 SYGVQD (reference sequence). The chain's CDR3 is CASKRRETYNEQFF. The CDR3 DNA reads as TGCGCCAGCAAAAGGCGGGAGACCTACAATGAGCAGTTCTTC.

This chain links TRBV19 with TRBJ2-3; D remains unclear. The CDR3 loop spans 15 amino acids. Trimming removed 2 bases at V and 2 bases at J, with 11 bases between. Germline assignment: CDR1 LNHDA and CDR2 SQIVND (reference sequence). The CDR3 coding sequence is TGTGCCAGTAGTATACGAGGCAGCTACACAGATACGCAGTATTTT. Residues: CASSIRGSYTDTQYF. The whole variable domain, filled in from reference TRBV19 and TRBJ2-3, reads DGGITQSPKYLFRKEGQNVTLSCEQNLNHDAMYWYRQDPGQGLRLIYYSQIVNDFQKGDIAEGYSVSREKKESFPLTVTSAQKNPTAFYLCASSIRGSYTDTQYFGPGTRLTVL.

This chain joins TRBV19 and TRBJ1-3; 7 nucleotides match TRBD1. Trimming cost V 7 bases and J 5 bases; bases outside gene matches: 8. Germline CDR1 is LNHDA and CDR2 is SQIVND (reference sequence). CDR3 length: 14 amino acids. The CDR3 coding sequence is TGTGCCAGTAAACCCCAGGGGGAAAGAAACACCATATATTTT. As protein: CASKPQGERNTIYF.

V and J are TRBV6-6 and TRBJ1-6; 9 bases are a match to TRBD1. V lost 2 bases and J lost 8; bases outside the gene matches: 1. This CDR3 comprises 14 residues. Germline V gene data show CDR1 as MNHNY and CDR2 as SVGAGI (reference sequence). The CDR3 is CASSYRTGDSPLHF. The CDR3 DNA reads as TGTGCCAGCAGTTACAGGACAGGGGATTCACCCCTCCACTTT.

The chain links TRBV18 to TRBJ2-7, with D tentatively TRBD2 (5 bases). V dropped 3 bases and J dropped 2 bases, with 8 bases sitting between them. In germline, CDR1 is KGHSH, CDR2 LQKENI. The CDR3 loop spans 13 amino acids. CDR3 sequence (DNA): TGTGCCAGCTCACCCGGGGTGGCCTACGAGCAGTACTTC. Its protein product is CASSPGVAYEQYF.

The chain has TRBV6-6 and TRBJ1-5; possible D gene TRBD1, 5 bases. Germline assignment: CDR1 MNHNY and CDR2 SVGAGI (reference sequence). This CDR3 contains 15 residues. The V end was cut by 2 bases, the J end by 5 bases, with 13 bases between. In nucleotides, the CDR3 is TGTGCCAGCAGTTACGCGGGGAGAGGGGATCAGCCCCAGCATTTT. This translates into CASSYAGRGDQPQHF.

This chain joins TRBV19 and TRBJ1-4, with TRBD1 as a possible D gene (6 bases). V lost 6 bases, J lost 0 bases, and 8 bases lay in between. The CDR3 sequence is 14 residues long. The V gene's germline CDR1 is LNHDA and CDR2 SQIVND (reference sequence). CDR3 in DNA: TGTGCCAGTAGGGGGACACCAACTAATGAAAAACTGTTTTTT. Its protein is CASRGTPTNEKLFF.

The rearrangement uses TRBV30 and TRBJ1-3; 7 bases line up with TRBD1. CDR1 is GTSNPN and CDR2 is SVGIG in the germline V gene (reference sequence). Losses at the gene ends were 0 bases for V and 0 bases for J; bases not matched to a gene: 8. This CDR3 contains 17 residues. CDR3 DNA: TGTGCCTGGAGTGTACAGCAGGGACAGCGCTCTGGAAACACCATATATTTT. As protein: CAWSVQQGQRSGNTIYF.

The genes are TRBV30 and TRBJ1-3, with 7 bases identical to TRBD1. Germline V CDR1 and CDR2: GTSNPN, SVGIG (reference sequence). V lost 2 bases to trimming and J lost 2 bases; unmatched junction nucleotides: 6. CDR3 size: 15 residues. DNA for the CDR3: TGTGCCTGGAGTAATAAGGGGGCAGCTGGAAACACCATATATTTT. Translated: CAWSNKGAAGNTIYF.

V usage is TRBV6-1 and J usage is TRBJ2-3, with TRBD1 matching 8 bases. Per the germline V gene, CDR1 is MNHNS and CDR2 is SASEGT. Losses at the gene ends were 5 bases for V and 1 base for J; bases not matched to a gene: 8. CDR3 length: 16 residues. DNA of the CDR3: TGTGCCAGCAGTCAAGACAGGGGTCGGGGCACAGATACGCAGTATTTT. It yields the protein CASSQDRGRGTDTQYF.

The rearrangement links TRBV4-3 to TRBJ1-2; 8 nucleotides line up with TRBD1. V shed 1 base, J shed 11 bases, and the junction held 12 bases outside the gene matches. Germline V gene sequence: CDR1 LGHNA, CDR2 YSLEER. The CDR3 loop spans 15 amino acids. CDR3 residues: CASSQVGTGKGVYTF. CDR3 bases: TGCGCCAGCAGCCAAGTAGGGACAGGAAAAGGGGTATACACCTTC.

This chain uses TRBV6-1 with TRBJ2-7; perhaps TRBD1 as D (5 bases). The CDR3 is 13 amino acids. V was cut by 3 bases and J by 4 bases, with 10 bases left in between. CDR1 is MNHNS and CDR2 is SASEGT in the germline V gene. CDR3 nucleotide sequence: TGTGCCAGCAGTGACGACAGAAGGTACGAGCAGTACTTC. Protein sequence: CASSDDRRYEQYF.

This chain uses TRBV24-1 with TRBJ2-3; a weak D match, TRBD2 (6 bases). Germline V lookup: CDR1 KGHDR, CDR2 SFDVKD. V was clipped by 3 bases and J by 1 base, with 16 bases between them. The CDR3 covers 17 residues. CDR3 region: CATSDPQGSGGTDTQYF. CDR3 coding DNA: TGTGCCACCAGTGATCCCCAGGGTAGCGGAGGCACAGATACGCAGTATTTT.

CDR3 DNA: TGTGCCAGTAGTCAGAGGACAGGAGAGTTGAACACTGAAGCTTTCTTT. As protein: CASSQRTGELNTEAFF. This chain connects TRBV19 to TRBJ1-1; 7 nucleotides line up with TRBD1. Trimming took 5 bases from V and 0 from J; bases not matched to a gene: 9. The CDR3 length is 16 residues. The germline V gene encodes CDR1 LNHDA and CDR2 SQIVND (reference sequence).

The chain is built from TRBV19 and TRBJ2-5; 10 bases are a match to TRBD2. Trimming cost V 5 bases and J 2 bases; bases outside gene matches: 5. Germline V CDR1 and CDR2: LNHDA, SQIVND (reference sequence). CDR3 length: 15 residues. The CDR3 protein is CASSFLAGAQETQYF. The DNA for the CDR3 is TGTGCCAGTAGTTTTCTAGCGGGAGCTCAAGAGACCCAGTACTTC.

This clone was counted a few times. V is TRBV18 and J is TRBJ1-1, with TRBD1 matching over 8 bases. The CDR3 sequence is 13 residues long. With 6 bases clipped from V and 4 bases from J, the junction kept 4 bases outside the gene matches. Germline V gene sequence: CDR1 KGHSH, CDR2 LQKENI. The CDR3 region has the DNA TGTGCCAGCTCGCCGGACAGGGCCACTGAAGCTTTCTTT. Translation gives CASSPDRATEAFF.

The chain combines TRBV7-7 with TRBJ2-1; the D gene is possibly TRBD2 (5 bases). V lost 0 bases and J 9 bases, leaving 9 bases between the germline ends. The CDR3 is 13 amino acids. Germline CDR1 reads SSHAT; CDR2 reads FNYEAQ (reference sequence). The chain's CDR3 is CASSLALGGEQFF. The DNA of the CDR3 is TGTGCCAGCAGCTTAGCACTAGGTGGTGAGCAGTTCTTC.

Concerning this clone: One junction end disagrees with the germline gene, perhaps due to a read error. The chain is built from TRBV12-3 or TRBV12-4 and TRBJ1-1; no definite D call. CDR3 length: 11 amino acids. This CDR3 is CASSFGRRAFF. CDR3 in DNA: TGTGCCAGTAGTTTTGGTAGGAGGGCTTTCTTT.

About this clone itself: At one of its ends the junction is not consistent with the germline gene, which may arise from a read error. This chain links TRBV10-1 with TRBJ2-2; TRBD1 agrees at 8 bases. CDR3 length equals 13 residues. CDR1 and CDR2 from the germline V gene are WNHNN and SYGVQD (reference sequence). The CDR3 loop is CASRGTGTGELFF. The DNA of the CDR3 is TGCGCCAGCAGGGGGACAGGTACCGGCGAGCTGTTTTTT.

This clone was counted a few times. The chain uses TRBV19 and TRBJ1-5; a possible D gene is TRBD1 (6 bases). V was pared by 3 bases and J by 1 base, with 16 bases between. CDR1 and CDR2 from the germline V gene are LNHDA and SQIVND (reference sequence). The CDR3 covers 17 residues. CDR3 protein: CASSIYFGQNSNQPQHF. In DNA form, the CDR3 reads TGTGCCAGTAGTATCTATTTCGGACAGAACAGCAATCAGCCCCAGCATTTT.

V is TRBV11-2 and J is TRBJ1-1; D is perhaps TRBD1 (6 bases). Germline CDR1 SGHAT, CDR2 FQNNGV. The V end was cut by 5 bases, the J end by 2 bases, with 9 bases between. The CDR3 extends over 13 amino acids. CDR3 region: CASSPTGNTEAFF. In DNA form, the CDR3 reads TGTGCCAGCAGCCCGACAGGTAACACTGAAGCTTTCTTT.

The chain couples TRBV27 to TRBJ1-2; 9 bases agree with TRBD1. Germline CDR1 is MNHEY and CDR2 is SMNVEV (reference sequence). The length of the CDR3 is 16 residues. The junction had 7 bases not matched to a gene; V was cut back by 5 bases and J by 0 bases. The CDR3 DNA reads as TGTGCCAGCAGTCGGACAGGGGCTTTAGCTAACTATGGCTACACCTTC. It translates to CASSRTGALANYGYTF.

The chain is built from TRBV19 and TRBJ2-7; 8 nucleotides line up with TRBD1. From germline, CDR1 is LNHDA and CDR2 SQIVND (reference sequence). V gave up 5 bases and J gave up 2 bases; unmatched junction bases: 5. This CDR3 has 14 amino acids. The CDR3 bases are TGTGCCAGTAGTCAGGACAGGGTTACCTACGAGCAGTACTTC. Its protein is CASSQDRVTYEQYF.

The CDR3 nucleotides read TGTGCCAGCAGTTACTTTGGGGCAGCTATGAACACTGAAGCTTTCTTT. Translation gives CASSYFGAAMNTEAFF. This chain uses TRBV6-2 or TRBV6-3 with TRBJ1-1; weak D call: TRBD1 (5 bases). The germline gives CDR1 MNHEY, CDR2 SVGEGT. This CDR3 is built from 16 residues. The V and J ends lost 1 base and 0 bases respectively, with 12 bases between them.

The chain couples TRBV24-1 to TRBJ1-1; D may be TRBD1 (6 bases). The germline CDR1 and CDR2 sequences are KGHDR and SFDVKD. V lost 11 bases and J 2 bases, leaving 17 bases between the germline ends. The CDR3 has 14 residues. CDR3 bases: TGTGCCATCAAGGACAGAAGTTTAAACACTGAAGCTTTCTTT. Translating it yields CAIKDRSLNTEAFF.

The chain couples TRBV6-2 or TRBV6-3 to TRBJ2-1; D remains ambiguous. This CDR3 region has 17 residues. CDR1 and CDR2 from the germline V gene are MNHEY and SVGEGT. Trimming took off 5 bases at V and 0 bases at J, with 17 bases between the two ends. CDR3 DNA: TGTGCCAGCAGTGCGAACCATGACTCCTACTCCTACAATGAGCAGTTCTTC. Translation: CASSANHDSYSYNEQFF.

This CDR3 is CASSLGSANTGYTF. As DNA, the CDR3 is TGCGCCAGCAGCTTGGGCAGTGCCAATACGGGCTACACCTTC. The rearrangement joins TRBV5-1 to TRBJ1-2; D is unclear. There are 14 residues in the CDR3. V shed 0 bases and J shed 8 bases, with 14 bases lying between them. CDR1 and CDR2 from the germline V gene are SGHRS and YFSETQ.

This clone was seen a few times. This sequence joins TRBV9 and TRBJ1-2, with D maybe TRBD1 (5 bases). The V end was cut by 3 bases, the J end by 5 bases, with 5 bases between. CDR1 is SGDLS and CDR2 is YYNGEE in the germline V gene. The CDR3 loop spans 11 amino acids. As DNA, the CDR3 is TGTGCCAGCAGCGAGGGGTATGGCTACACCTTC. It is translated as CASSEGYGYTF.

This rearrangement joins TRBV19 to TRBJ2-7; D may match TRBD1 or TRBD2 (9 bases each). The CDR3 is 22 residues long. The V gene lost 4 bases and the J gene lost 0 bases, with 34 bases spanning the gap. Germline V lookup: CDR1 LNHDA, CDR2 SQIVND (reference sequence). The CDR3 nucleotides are TGTGCCAGTAGTAGGTCGGGACAGGGCATCCATCGGCTAGCGGGGCCCTCCTACGAGCAGTACGTC. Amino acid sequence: CASSRSGQGIHRLAGPSYEQYV.

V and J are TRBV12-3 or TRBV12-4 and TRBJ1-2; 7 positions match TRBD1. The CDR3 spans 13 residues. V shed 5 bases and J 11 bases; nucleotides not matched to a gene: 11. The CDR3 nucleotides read TGTGCCAGCAGTCGCACCGAGGGGACAGATTACACCTTC. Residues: CASSRTEGTDYTF.